These 21 T cell receptor beta chains share one sample of origin, sequenced in a study of cytomegalovirus exposure and HLA in healthy donors. PCR used 60 Vbeta primers and 13 Jbeta primers. Generated by immunoSEQ multiplex PCR, the TCRdb table keeps only in-frame clones and is missing some. The sample records about 280,000 clones, around nine tenths being singletons. Sequences were obtained from PBMCs. These receptors all come from a woman under 30 in good health and CMV-seronegative.

This clone appeared a single time. The chain has TRBV10-3 and TRBJ1-2; D is possibly TRBD1 (5 bases). Germline V gives CDR1 ENHRY, CDR2 SYGVKD. The CDR3 contains 12 residues. Trimming stripped 8 bases from V and 9 bases from J, with 16 bases between. Written as DNA, the CDR3 is TGTGCCATCGGCTATTGGGGGGAGAGCTACACCTTC. Translating it yields CAIGYWGESYTF.

The rearrangement links TRBV9 to TRBJ1-1, with TRBD1 identical over 7 bases. Germline values: CDR1 SGDLS, CDR2 YYNGEE. CDR3 size: 12 residues. Trimming cost V 4 bases and J 11 bases; bases outside gene matches: 8. The CDR3 here is CASSPITGAAFF. The CDR3 coding sequence is TGTGCCAGCAGCCCAATCACAGGGGCGGCTTTCTTT.

This chain links TRBV4-2 with TRBJ2-7, with D possibly TRBD2 on 5 matching bases. Germline-derived CDR1 and CDR2 are LGHNA and YNFKEQ. The CDR3 runs to 14 residues. Trimming removed 0 bases from V and 5 bases from J, with 11 bases in between. CDR3 amino acids: CASSQEGGLDEQYF. In nucleotides, the CDR3 is TGTGCCAGCAGCCAAGAAGGAGGACTCGACGAGCAGTACTTC.

Details on this clone: One end of the junction varies from germline; a read error may be responsible. J is TRBJ2-3 and V is TRBV7-9; D call uncertain. The CDR3 totals 16 residues. CDR1 SEHNR and CDR2 FQNEAQ come from the germline V gene (reference sequence). Here the CDR3 reads CSSSLMVIGGTDTQYF. CDR3 DNA sequence: TGTTCCAGCAGCTTAATGGTAATCGGTGGCACAGATACGCAGTATTTT.

The count of this clone is one. The V gene is TRBV6-5, the J gene TRBJ2-7; 9 bases agree with TRBD2. The CDR3 consists of 14 residues. V shed 6 bases and J 0 bases; nucleotides not matched to a gene: 3. Germline assignment: CDR1 MNHEY and CDR2 SVGAGI. The CDR3 sequence: CASRVTSGSYEQYF. The CDR3 nucleotides are TGTGCCAGCAGGGTGACTAGCGGCTCCTACGAGCAGTACTTC.

This clone was counted once. The CDR3: CASNTDNTEAFF. The CDR3, as DNA: TGCGCCAGCAATACAGATAACACTGAAGCTTTCTTT. The chain uses TRBV10-2 and TRBJ1-1; D is unclear. Germline V gene data show CDR1 as WSHSY and CDR2 as SAAADI. The length of the CDR3 is 12 residues. V lost 7 bases and J 2 bases, leaving 8 bases between the germline ends.

V usage is TRBV6-5 and J usage is TRBJ1-2; perhaps TRBD1 as D (5 bases). The germline V and J ends were trimmed by 11 bases and 8 bases, with 21 bases remaining between them. Germline CDR1 and CDR2: MNHEY and SVGAGI. The CDR3 sequence is 13 residues long. The CDR3 bases are TGTGCCGCGTCCAGGGCTGTTGATTGGGGCTACACCTTC. Its translation: CAASRAVDWGYTF.

Of note for this clone: Other DNA sequences from this sample encode an identical CDR3 as well. The chain combines TRBV7-2 with TRBJ2-1; 12 bases fit TRBD2. Germline V CDR1 and CDR2: SGHTA, FQGNSA. With 4 bases clipped from V and 4 bases from J, the junction kept 5 bases outside the gene matches. The CDR3 runs 16 residues. The CDR3 loop is CASSSPGLAGYNEQFF. In DNA, the CDR3 is TGTGCCAGCAGCTCGCCCGGACTAGCGGGGTACAATGAGCAGTTCTTC. Using reference TRBV7-2 and TRBJ2-1 for the parts outside the CDR3, the full variable domain is GAGVSQSPSNKVTEKGKDVELRCDPISGHTALYWYRQSLGQGLEFLIYFQGNSAPDKSGLPSDRFSAERTGGSVSTLTIQRTQQEDSAVYLCASSSPGLAGYNEQFFGPGTRLTVL.

The chain carries TRBV5-4 and TRBJ1-2, with TRBD1 matching over 7 bases. CDR1 and CDR2 (germline): SGHNT, YYREEE (reference sequence). This CDR3 contains 13 residues. Trimming removed 4 bases from V and 2 bases from J; junction bases left unmatched: 2. The CDR3 is CASSPDRNYGYTF. The CDR3 nucleotides are TGTGCCAGCAGCCCGGACAGGAACTATGGCTACACCTTC.

The chain combines TRBV19 with TRBJ1-1, with 8 nucleotides matching TRBD1. The CDR3 is 13 amino acids. J was trimmed by 5 bases and V by 6 bases; bases with no gene match: 5. CDR1 and CDR2 from the germline V gene are LNHDA and SQIVND (reference sequence). CDR3 coding DNA: TGTGCCAGTAGGACAGGGGAACGAACTGAAGCTTTCTTT. This translates into CASRTGERTEAFF. Full variable domain (outside the CDR3, taken from reference TRBV19 and TRBJ1-1): DGGITQSPKYLFRKEGQNVTLSCEQNLNHDAMYWYRQDPGQGLRLIYYSQIVNDFQKGDIAEGYSVSREKKESFPLTVTSAQKNPTAFYLCASRTGERTEAFFGQGTRLTVV.

The chain carries TRBV7-6 and TRBJ2-2, with 11 bases aligning to TRBD1. The CDR3 has 17 amino acids. V shed 1 base, J shed 0 bases, and the junction held 1 base outside the gene matches. The germline CDR1 and CDR2 sequences are SGHVS and FNYEAQ. The CDR3 loop is CASSLGDRGANTGELFF. The DNA for the CDR3 is TGTGCCAGCAGCTTAGGGGACAGGGGGGCGAACACCGGGGAGCTGTTTTTT.

This chain links TRBV11-2 with TRBJ2-7; D gene unclear. The CDR3 runs to 13 residues. V shed 2 bases and J shed 0 bases, with 5 bases lying between them. CDR1 and CDR2 (germline): SGHAT, FQNNGV. This CDR3 is CASSLSLSYEQYF. In DNA, the CDR3 is TGTGCCAGCAGCTTATCTCTCTCCTACGAGCAGTACTTC.

The J gene is TRBJ1-2, the V gene TRBV6-5; TRBD1 is a possible D gene (5 bases). The CDR3 runs 14 residues. CDR1 and CDR2 (germline): MNHEY, SVGAGI. Trimming took off 4 bases at V and 2 bases at J, with 11 bases between the two ends. CDR3 sequence reads: CASSLQATNYGYTF. CDR3 coding DNA: TGTGCCAGCAGTTTACAGGCTACAAACTATGGCTACACCTTC.

V and J are TRBV11-2 and TRBJ2-3, with 7 bases that match TRBD2. CDR3 length: 17 residues. The trim removed 5 bases at V and 0 bases at J, leaving 11 bases unmatched. Germline lookup yields CDR1 SGHAT and CDR2 FQNNGV. The CDR3 loop reads CASSPPPPRGSTDTQYF. For the CDR3, the DNA is TGTGCCAGCAGCCCACCCCCACCGCGGGGGAGCACAGATACGCAGTATTTT.

The chain links TRBV5-1 to TRBJ2-2; D is possibly TRBD2 (6 bases). The CDR3 runs to 14 residues. The germline CDR1 and CDR2 sequences are SGHRS and YFSETQ. The germline V and J ends were trimmed by 5 bases and 6 bases, with 14 bases remaining between them. The CDR3 sequence is CASRIQTRSGELFF. The CDR3 DNA reads as TGCGCCAGCAGAATTCAGACTAGATCCGGGGAGCTGTTTTTT.

The chain carries TRBV10-3 and TRBJ2-2; 9 bases match TRBD2. V shed 4 bases, J shed 1 base, and the junction held 7 bases outside the gene matches. From germline, CDR1 is ENHRY and CDR2 SYGVKD. CDR3 length equals 17 residues. For the CDR3, the DNA is TGTGCCATCAGTGCCACGGTACTAGCGGGGAACACCGGGGAGCTGTTTTTT. It codes for CAISATVLAGNTGELFF.

In DNA form, the CDR3 reads TGTGCCAGCAGCTTACAACAGGGGGGCCAAGAGACCCAGTACTTC. Translated: CASSLQQGGQETQYF. This chain links TRBV7-9 with TRBJ2-5, with 8 bases lining up with TRBD1. V dropped 2 bases and J dropped 1; count of bases not matched to a gene: 3. The CDR3 extends over 15 amino acids. CDR1 is SEHNR and CDR2 is FQNEAQ in the germline V gene (reference sequence).

The chain carries TRBV10-3 and TRBJ2-7; 7 bases match TRBD1. CDR3 length: 14 amino acids. The V gene end was trimmed by 3 bases and the J gene end by 6 bases; junction bases not matched to a gene: 8. Germline CDR1 is ENHRY and CDR2 is SYGVKD. Here the CDR3 DNA reads TGTGCCATCAGTGATAGAACAGGGGTAGGCGAGCAGTACTTC. It is translated as CAISDRTGVGEQYF.

This chain uses TRBV29-1 with TRBJ2-3, with a possible D match to TRBD2 (6 bases). V lost 5 bases to trimming and J lost 0 bases, with 9 bases between them. The CDR3 spans 13 residues. The germline CDR1 and CDR2 sequences are SQVTM and ANQGSEA. CDR3 loop: CSVRGGSTDTQYF. The CDR3 bases are TGCAGCGTTCGTGGGGGGAGCACAGATACGCAGTATTTT.

The rearrangement links TRBV27 to TRBJ2-7; TRBD1 aligns across 7 bases. The V gene's germline CDR1 is MNHEY and CDR2 SMNVEV (reference sequence). Trimming removed 3 bases from V and 6 bases from J; junction bases left unmatched: 8. This CDR3 is built from 14 residues. The CDR3 is CASSFNTGTVEQYF. CDR3 nucleotide sequence: TGTGCCAGCAGTTTCAATACCGGGACAGTCGAGCAGTACTTC.

The chain links TRBV11-2 to TRBJ1-1; D unresolved. Trimming removed 4 bases at V and 0 bases at J, with 15 bases between. This CDR3 comprises 16 residues. Germline V lookup: CDR1 SGHAT, CDR2 FQNNGV. CDR3 DNA sequence: TGTGCCAGCAGCTCCCCGTACGGGGAAGTGAACACTGAAGCTTTCTTT. Translated: CASSSPYGEVNTEAFF.